Following are 26 T cell receptor beta chains from one sample sequenced in a study of T cell repertoires in cytomegalovirus infection. MiXCR, applied by TCRdb to the reads, yields one record per CDR3 protein. The sample contains about 360,000 distinct CDR3 sequences, less than 20% of which appear only once. Sequencing was carried out using PBMCs. The source is a human donor in good health (CMV status not recorded). Some clones in this sample may be carry-over from other donors' samples.

This sequence joins TRBV10-3 and TRBJ2-1, with 10 positions matching TRBD1. CDR3 length: 13 amino acids. Germline-derived CDR1 and CDR2 are ENHRY and SYGVKD. V gave up 4 bases and J gave up 7 bases; unmatched junction bases: 1. The CDR3: CAISGQGANEQFF. CDR3 in DNA: TGTGCCATCAGTGGACAGGGGGCGAATGAGCAGTTCTTC.

This clonotype was seen more than once but under ten times. The chain is built from TRBV5-5 and TRBJ1-3; weak D call: TRBD1 (6 bases). V dropped 2 bases and J dropped 1 base, with 16 bases sitting between them. CDR1 is SGHKS and CDR2 is YYEKEE in the germline V gene (reference sequence). This CDR3 has 17 residues. The CDR3 DNA reads TGTGCCAGCAGCTTCGCCCACGGGACACTATCTGGAAACACCATATATTTT. Translating it yields CASSFAHGTLSGNTIYF. The whole variable domain, remainder taken from reference TRBV5-5 and TRBJ1-3, is DAGVTQSPTHLIKTRGQQVTLRCSPISGHKSVSWYQQVLGQGPQFIFQYYEKEERGRGNFPDRFSARQFPNYSSELNVNALLLGDSALYLCASSFAHGTLSGNTIYFGEGSWLTVV.

This clonotype was found many times. The V gene is TRBV7-8, the J gene TRBJ1-2; 9 nucleotides line up with TRBD1. Germline V CDR1 and CDR2: SGHVS, FQNEAQ. The V gene end was trimmed by 2 bases and the J gene end by 8 bases; junction bases not matched to a gene: 6. CDR3 size: 14 residues. CDR3 amino acids: CASSLRGQGRGYTF. In DNA, the CDR3 is TGTGCCAGCAGCTTACGGGGACAGGGTCGAGGCTACACCTTC.

This clonotype was seen a few times. The chain has TRBV10-3 and TRBJ2-5; 14 bases fit TRBD2. This CDR3 is built from 16 residues. With 4 bases clipped from V and 3 bases from J, the junction kept 4 bases outside the gene matches. CDR1 is ENHRY, CDR2 SYGVKD, per germline. The DNA of the CDR3 is TGTGCCATCAGTGGACTAGCGGGAGGGGGAAAAGAGACCCAGTACTTC. Translating it yields CAISGLAGGGKETQYF.

Ten or more counts support this clonotype. The chain joins TRBV24-1 to TRBJ2-1, with a possible D match to TRBD1 (6 bases). The germline CDR1 and CDR2 sequences are KGHDR and SFDVKD. This CDR3 spans 16 amino acids. V was shortened by 4 bases and J by 4 bases, with 16 bases between the two germline ends. CDR3 DNA sequence: TGTGCCACCAGTGACCGTGGACAGTCCCGATACAATGAGCAGTTCTTC. This sequence encodes CATSDRGQSRYNEQFF.

This clonotype turned up a few times. CDR3 sequence: CASSPLGLAGEDEQFF. The DNA of the CDR3 is TGTGCCAGCAGTCCCCTTGGACTAGCGGGAGAGGATGAGCAGTTCTTC. V and J are TRBV27 and TRBJ2-1; 13 bases are a match to TRBD2. CDR1 and CDR2 from the germline V gene are MNHEY and SMNVEV (reference sequence). V lost 5 bases, J lost 8 bases, and 9 bases stayed unmatched. The CDR3 runs to 16 residues.

DNA for the CDR3: TGTGCCAGCAGCCGCAGGGAGGACACTGAAGCTTTCTTT. This translates into CASSRREDTEAFF. The gene calls are TRBV6-6 and TRBJ1-1; weak D call: TRBD1 (5 bases). Deletions cut 6 bases from V and 3 bases from J, with 11 bases between. Germline CDR1 is MNHNY and CDR2 is SVGAGI (reference sequence). This CDR3 spans 13 amino acids.

The genes are TRBV6-2 or TRBV6-3 and TRBJ2-7, with 7 bases aligning to TRBD2. The CDR3 covers 15 residues. CDR1 and CDR2 from the germline V gene are MNHEY and SVGEGT. With V trimmed by 6 bases and J by 0 bases, 8 bases remained unmatched. CDR3 DNA: TGTGCCAGCAGGGTAATCGGGACTAACTCCTACGAGCAGTACTTC. It codes for CASRVIGTNSYEQYF.

CDR3 sequence (DNA): TGTGCCAGCGGGGGCGCGTACGATACGCAGTATTTT. It yields the protein CASGGAYDTQYF. The V call is TRBV11-2, the J call TRBJ2-3; possible D gene TRBD1, 6 bases. CDR3 size: 12 residues. The germline CDR1 and CDR2 sequences are SGHAT and FQNNGV. Trimming removed 8 bases at V and 6 bases at J, with 12 bases between.

The V call is TRBV29-1, the J call TRBJ2-2, with D maybe TRBD1 (6 bases). V was trimmed by 7 bases and J by 3 bases, leaving 6 bases between them. The CDR3 is made up of 11 amino acids. Germline V lookup: CDR1 SQVTM, CDR2 ANQGSEA. The CDR3 DNA sequence: TGCAGCGGGACAGACACCGGGGAGCTGTTTTTT. This translates into CSGTDTGELFF.

This clonotype was observed a handful of times. This chain uses TRBV4-1 with TRBJ1-1; 7 bases are a match to TRBD1. The trim removed 0 bases at V and 1 base at J, leaving 8 bases unmatched. The CDR3 totals 17 residues. The germline CDR1 and CDR2 sequences are MGHRA and YSYEKL. CDR3 loop: CASSQEIPGTANTEAFF. CDR3 DNA sequence: TGCGCCAGCAGCCAAGAAATACCCGGGACAGCGAACACTGAAGCTTTCTTT.

This clonotype was counted many times. The chain links TRBV7-2 to TRBJ2-7; the D gene could be TRBD1 or TRBD2 (6 bases each). Deletions cut 5 bases from V and 5 bases from J, with 13 bases between. This CDR3 has 13 residues. Germline V gives CDR1 SGHTA, CDR2 FQGNSA. In DNA, the CDR3 is TGTGCCAGCAGCCAATGGGGGGCCAACGAGCAGTACTTC. Protein: CASSQWGANEQYF.

There are many counts of this clonotype. CDR3 bases: TGTGCCAGCAGCTTCGGACTAGCGGGGATCACAGATACGCAGTATTTT. Translating it yields CASSFGLAGITDTQYF. This chain uses TRBV7-6 with TRBJ2-3; 12 positions agree with TRBD2. After removal of 3 bases from V and 2 bases from J, the junction contained 3 bases not matched to a gene. CDR3 length equals 16 residues. The V gene's germline CDR1 is SGHVS and CDR2 FNYEAQ.

This clonotype was seen repeatedly, ten times or more. CDR3 nucleotides: TGTGCCAGTAGTATGACTAGCCGGGAGACCCAGTACTTC. Translation gives CASSMTSRETQYF. The chain links TRBV19 to TRBJ2-5, with 7 bases aligning to TRBD2. Trimming removed 3 bases from V and 5 bases from J; junction bases left unmatched: 3. This CDR3 contains 13 residues. Germline-derived CDR1 and CDR2 are LNHDA and SQIVND (reference sequence).

The chain employs TRBV10-3 and TRBJ2-5; D may be TRBD1 or TRBD2 (5 bases each). Germline V gene sequence: CDR1 ENHRY, CDR2 SYGVKD. The CDR3 has 13 amino acids. V lost 10 bases to trimming and J lost 3 bases, with 15 bases between them. The CDR3 DNA reads as TGTGCCAACTCCCCTGGGACGGAAGAGACCCAGTACTTC. It specifies CANSPGTEETQYF.

The chain has TRBV11-1 and TRBJ2-3; D is uncertain. The CDR3 runs to 15 residues. Germline loops: CDR1 SGHAT, CDR2 FQDESV (reference sequence). The ends were cut back, 1 base at V and 2 bases at J, with 10 bases in the middle. The CDR3 loop is CASSLGPGYTDTQYF. The CDR3 DNA reads TGTGCCAGCAGCTTAGGCCCTGGCTACACAGATACGCAGTATTTT.

This clonotype was seen repeatedly, ten times or more. The chain is built from TRBV27 and TRBJ2-7; either TRBD1 or TRBD2 may fit D (5 bases each). Germline CDR1 is MNHEY and CDR2 is SMNVEV (reference sequence). The CDR3 loop spans 17 amino acids. V was trimmed by 4 bases and J by 2 bases, leaving 21 bases between them. CDR3 protein: CASSSRPGYGATYEQYF. The CDR3 DNA follows: TGTGCCAGCAGTTCCCGCCCCGGGTACGGGGCTACCTACGAGCAGTACTTC.

The rearrangement joins TRBV19 to TRBJ1-4; D gene ambiguous. This CDR3 comprises 14 residues. Per the germline V gene, CDR1 is LNHDA and CDR2 is SQIVND (reference sequence). Trimming took off 5 bases at V and 6 bases at J, with 13 bases between the two ends. The CDR3 spells CASSLWQKHEKLFF. CDR3 bases: TGTGCCAGTAGTCTGTGGCAGAAACATGAAAAACTGTTTTTT.

There are a few counts of this clonotype. This chain connects TRBV19 to TRBJ1-2; weak D call: TRBD1 (5 bases). The CDR3 totals 14 residues. The V end was cut by 4 bases, the J end by 5 bases, with 14 bases between. Per the germline V gene, CDR1 is LNHDA and CDR2 is SQIVND (reference sequence). The CDR3 DNA is TGTGCCAGTAGTACCGACAGCAAGAATTATGGCTACACCTTC. Translation: CASSTDSKNYGYTF.

This clonotype was seen many times. V is TRBV7-8 and J is TRBJ2-1, with 9 bases aligning to TRBD2. The CDR3 length is 15 residues. Germline values: CDR1 SGHVS, CDR2 FQNEAQ. V shed 4 bases and J 10 bases; nucleotides not matched to a gene: 11. The chain's CDR3 is CASSSRSPLAGEQFF. CDR3 sequence (DNA): TGTGCCAGCAGCTCAAGGTCGCCTCTAGCGGGGGAGCAGTTCTTC.

This clonotype was counted many times. The chain combines TRBV7-9 with TRBJ2-7, with D hard to call. CDR3 length: 12 residues. The germline V and J ends were trimmed by 5 bases and 2 bases, with 7 bases remaining between them. Germline values: CDR1 SEHNR, CDR2 FQNEAQ (reference sequence). CDR3 loop: CASSLPPYEQYF. CDR3 sequence (DNA): TGTGCCAGCAGCCTCCCTCCCTACGAGCAGTACTTC.

The chain has TRBV12-5 and TRBJ2-3; D gene uncertain. The length of the CDR3 is 13 residues. V lost 2 bases to trimming and J lost 4 bases, with 7 bases between them. CDR1 and CDR2 from the germline V gene are LGHNT and FRNRAP. The DNA for the CDR3 is TGTGCTAGTGGTTTGCGCCCCCCAGATACGCAGTATTTT. It yields the protein CASGLRPPDTQYF.

This clonotype showed up just a few times. The V gene is TRBV2, the J gene TRBJ2-1; no clear D gene. CDR1 is SNHLY and CDR2 is FYNNEI in the germline V gene. CDR3 length: 13 amino acids. V lost 6 bases and J 6 bases, leaving 12 bases between the germline ends. The CDR3 sequence: CASRQRPLNEQFF. Here the CDR3 DNA reads TGTGCCAGCAGACAAAGACCCCTCAATGAGCAGTTCTTC.

This clonotype has only a few counts. V gene TRBV7-2 combines with J gene TRBJ2-1; TRBD2 matches at 10 bases. V gave up 1 base and J gave up 3 bases; unmatched junction bases: 6. CDR3 length equals 17 residues. CDR1 and CDR2 from the germline V gene are SGHTA and FQGNSA. CDR3 DNA sequence: TGTGCCAGCAGCTTAGACCTCCGGACTAGCGGCTACAATGAGCAGTTCTTC. Translated: CASSLDLRTSGYNEQFF.

This clonotype was detected many times. The rearrangement links TRBV7-2 to TRBJ2-1, with 13 bases aligning to TRBD2. Trimming at V came to 5 bases and at J to 10 bases, leaving 11 bases not matched to a gene. From germline, CDR1 is SGHTA and CDR2 FQGNSA. The CDR3 loop spans 16 amino acids. The CDR3 spells CASSITSGGAGSEQFF. In DNA, the CDR3 is TGTGCCAGCAGCATCACTAGCGGGGGGGCTGGGTCGGAGCAGTTCTTC.

This clonotype was observed a few times. The rearrangement uses TRBV2 and TRBJ1-2; D is undetermined. The V gene's germline CDR1 is SNHLY and CDR2 FYNNEI. The CDR3 totals 11 residues. V shed 1 base and J shed 12 bases, with 9 bases lying between them. CDR3 in DNA: TGTGCCAGCAGTGAAGGCGGGCAGAACACCTTC. Its protein is CASSEGGQNTF. The complete variable domain, with remaining parts taken from reference TRBV2 and TRBJ1-2, reads EPEVTQTPSHQVTQMGQEVILRCVPISNHLYFYWYRQILGQKVEFLVSFYNNEISEKSEIFDDQFSVERPDGSNFTLKIRSTKLEDSAMYFCASSEGGQNTFGSGTRLTVV.